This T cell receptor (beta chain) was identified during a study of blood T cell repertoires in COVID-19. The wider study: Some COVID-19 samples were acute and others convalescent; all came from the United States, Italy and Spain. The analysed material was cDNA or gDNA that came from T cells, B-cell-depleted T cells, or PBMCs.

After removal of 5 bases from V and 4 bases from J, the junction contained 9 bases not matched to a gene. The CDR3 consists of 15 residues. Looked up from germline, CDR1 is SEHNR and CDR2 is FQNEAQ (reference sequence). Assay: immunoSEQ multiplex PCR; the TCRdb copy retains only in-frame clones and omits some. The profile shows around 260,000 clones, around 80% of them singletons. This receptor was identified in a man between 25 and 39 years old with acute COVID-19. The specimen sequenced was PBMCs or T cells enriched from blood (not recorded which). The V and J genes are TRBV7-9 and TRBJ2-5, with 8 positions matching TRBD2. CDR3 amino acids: CASSPPGLERETQYF. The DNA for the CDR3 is TGTGCCAGCAGCCCGCCGGGACTAGAGAGAGAGACCCAGTACTTC.